Detailed here is one T cell receptor beta chain. Its target antigen remains unknown. Base qualities are not provided; no much larger clone lies one nucleotide away. The sample belongs to a study of shared clonotypes between healthy human individuals (dated by TCRdb to the early 2020s). Concerning the study at large: The cohort included three men and two women between 18 and 49 years of age. For each donor, CD4 naive and CD4 memory were each run on three plates, CD8 naive on two plates, and CD8 memory on one plate. To estimate repertoire size and how much clonotype sharing occurs between individuals, the study deeply sequenced the blood TCR repertoires of five healthy adults. Libraries were prepared and TCR repertoires were sequenced by different laboratories using diverse techniques, in order to increase sequencing depth and limit assay-specific biases. Per donor, leukapheresis produced somewhere between about 0.8 and 9 billion PBMCs. What the research found in general, with its limitations: Because the study included only a small number of donors, the genetic and exposure-history diversity represented was limited. Sharing across several donors was observed for approximately 5% of naive CD4, around 3.5% of naive CD8, roughly 2.4% of memory CD4, and around 0.4% of memory CD8 clonotypes. Sampling was restricted to blood, and TCR repertoires in tissue are likely to differ from TCR repertoires in blood. Naive subsets generally had larger estimated clonotype richness than memory subsets. Based on pairwise subsampling, the degree of clonotype sharing among donors was expected to be affected by sequencing depth. Higher generation probabilities were observed for clonotypes shared by all four sorted-subset donors than for non-shared clonotypes. Rarefaction of sorted-subset datasets indicated incomplete sequencing despite the large sequencing depth.

CD8 naive samples consisted of CD45RO-negative cells that were positively selected for CCR7, yielding a CD45RA+CCR7+ population without TemRA cells. Healthy HIV-negative adults with no recently reported acute infections or vaccinations were included as donors. Every donor was a Caucasian adult residing in Nashville, Tennessee, USA. After blood collection by leukapheresis, PBMCs were isolated using Ficoll-Histopaque density gradient centrifugation and then cryopreserved in the vapor phase of liquid nitrogen. Analytical flow cytometry was used to check the purity and quantity of every magnetically sorted T cell population. From each sorted fraction, genomic DNA was isolated and quantified by UV absorbance on a Nanodrop 2000c. Between the V and J ends, shortened by 3 bases and 3 bases respectively, the junction contains 14 bases. The CDR3 starts with the cysteine, ends with the phenylalanine, and has 16 residues. Just the 48-base CDR3 DNA is kept, in frame starting at base 1. For CDR1 and CDR2, the germline V gene lists KGHSH and LQKENI.

Using the deep immunoSEQ assay, multiplex PCR amplified TCR CDR3 regions from genomic DNA. Extracted genomic DNA from each cell subset was distributed evenly across all wells of several immunoSEQ 96-well plates, and each plate was treated as a replicate. For sorted subsets, approximately 210 ng genomic DNA, equal to tens of thousands of T cell genomes, was loaded into each replicate PCR. Purified libraries were quantified with a Qubit 3.0 fluorometer, sized on a Bioanalyzer 2100, and re-quantified with the KAPA Library Quantification kit. Each immunoSEQ 96-well plate was sequenced on its own single-read 150-cycle Illumina NextSeq 550 flow cell. As for the authors' bioinformatics: Because the immunoSEQ output included only junctional sequences and no quality scores, the filtering could not be the same as the filtering used for full-length reads. To assign V/J genes and CDR3, sequences were annotated using PyIR, a Python wrapper for IgBLAST v1.9, with IMGT germline references. Reads were removed for weak V/J assignments (E-value above 1e-6), missing CDR3, stop codons, out-of-frame junctions, or ambiguous translated residues. V3J clonotypes were defined as sequences sharing the same inferred V gene, J gene, and CDR3 amino acid sequence. Percentage overlap between repertoires was computed as shared unique clonotypes divided by the size of the smaller repertoire. Richness of each repertoire was evaluated using RTK rarefaction, the Chao1 estimator, and Recon v2.1 estimates of unobserved clonotypes. Generation probabilities for all TCRbeta clonotypes obtained by the gDNA method from a few donors were computed using OLGA. TCRdb mirrors the immuneACCESS table, restricted to in-frame sequences. Some clones are absent from its copies; in checked studies, under half trace to an unresolved V gene, and the reason for the others is unknown. That table gives V, J and clone size, and the DNA gave D and trimming. This sample gives roughly 2.1 million clones in total; just over 90% of them show up just once. Approximately 1.7% of the sample is held by the ten biggest clonotypes.

Sequencing was carried out using naive CD8+ T cells from PBMCs. The cell subset or site tag for this specimen amounts to: CD45RA+CCR7+. The source of this sequence is a man between 18 and 35 years old in good health. Some clones in this sample may be carry-over from other donors' samples. Recombination connected TRBV18 to TRBJ1-4; the D gene is possibly TRBD1, with 6 bases matching. CDR3 sequence: CASSPLRTEANEKLFF. The nucleotide sequence is TGTGCCAGCTCACCGTTAAGGACAGAGGCTAATGAAAAACTGTTTTTT.